The 13 T cell receptor beta chains presented below share a single source sample, sequenced in a study of blood T cell repertoires in COVID-19. Clones were sequenced by immunoSEQ multiplex PCR, and TCRdb holds only the in-frame ones, with some missing. Here the sample spans 55,000 to 90,000 clones, roughly nine tenths being singletons. Sequences were obtained from peripheral blood. The receptors were gathered from a man aged 70 or older with active COVID-19.

The V call is TRBV6-2 or TRBV6-3, the J call TRBJ2-7; D call uncertain. Trimming removed 0 bases from V and 0 bases from J, with 9 bases in between. From germline, CDR1 is MNHEY and CDR2 SVGEGT. The CDR3 covers 15 residues. In DNA, the CDR3 is TGTGCCAGCAGTTACTCGCGGCCCGGCTCCTACGAGCAGTACTTC. Its protein product is CASSYSRPGSYEQYF.

The chain uses TRBV7-2 and TRBJ2-7, with TRBD2 matching over 7 bases. Unmatched junction bases numbered 8, after V lost 4 bases and J lost 2 bases. Germline lookup yields CDR1 SGHTA and CDR2 FQGNSA. The CDR3 covers 15 residues. The DNA of the CDR3 is TGTGCCAGCAGCTCTGGCGGGAGACCCCCCTACGAGCAGTACTTC. This encodes CASSSGGRPPYEQYF.

V usage is TRBV10-3 and J usage is TRBJ1-1; 9 bases are shared with TRBD1. Unmatched junction bases numbered 6, after V lost 9 bases and J lost 4 bases. Per germline, CDR1 ENHRY and CDR2 SYGVKD. The CDR3 is made up of 13 amino acids. The CDR3 DNA sequence: TGTGCCATTTCGACAGGGGGGACCACTGAAGCTTTCTTT. Protein product: CAISTGGTTEAFF.

The chain has TRBV7-6 and TRBJ2-5; D gene unclear. This CDR3 spans 11 amino acids. V was cut by 8 bases and J by 5 bases, with 9 bases left in between. In germline, CDR1 is SGHVS, CDR2 FNYEAQ. Here the CDR3 reads CASAVGETQYF. Here the CDR3 DNA reads TGTGCCAGCGCAGTCGGGGAGACCCAGTACTTC.

This clone came up a few times. The rearrangement links TRBV4-3 to TRBJ2-1; D unclear. The CDR3 contains 13 residues. The germline V and J ends were trimmed by 0 bases and 7 bases, with 7 bases remaining between them. In germline, CDR1 is LGHNA, CDR2 YSLEER. The CDR3 coding sequence is TGCGCCAGCAGCCAAGAGTCGAGGAATGAGCAGTTCTTC. Protein: CASSQESRNEQFF.

The CDR3 DNA sequence: TGTGCCGCTACGGACCCCAGGGGGAGTTTCCACGAGCAGTACTTC. Residues: CAATDPRGSFHEQYF. V is TRBV28 and J is TRBJ2-7; 7 bases line up with TRBD1. The CDR3 has 15 residues. V lost 11 bases, J lost 5 bases, and 18 bases stayed unmatched. Germline CDR1 MDHEN, CDR2 SYDVKM.

This chain links TRBV19 with TRBJ1-5, with 9 bases matching TRBD1. This CDR3 has 13 amino acids. Looked up from germline, CDR1 is LNHDA and CDR2 is SQIVND (reference sequence). V was clipped by 6 bases and J by 6 bases; unmatched bases: 3. CDR3 bases: TGTGCCAGTAGCGGGACAGGGCGTCAGCCCCAGCATTTT. Translation: CASSGTGRQPQHF.

The V gene is TRBV7-2, the J gene TRBJ1-1; D may be TRBD1 (6 bases). CDR1 is SGHTA, CDR2 FQGNSA, per germline. V lost 0 bases to trimming and J lost 7 bases, with 12 bases between them. This CDR3 is built from 14 residues. CDR3 in amino acids: CASSLAGWTDEAFF. As DNA, the CDR3 is TGTGCCAGCAGCTTAGCGGGATGGACAGATGAAGCTTTCTTT.

This sequence joins TRBV5-1 and TRBJ2-7, with 9 bases identical to TRBD2. This CDR3 is 17 amino acids long. CDR1 is SGHRS, CDR2 YFSETQ, per germline. The J segment lost 0 bases and the V segment lost 1 base, leaving 8 bases of the junction unmatched. Here the CDR3 reads CASSLRPFSGSSYEQYF. The DNA of the CDR3 is TGCGCCAGCAGCTTGCGCCCTTTTAGCGGGAGCTCCTACGAGCAGTACTTC.

The chain has TRBV24-1 and TRBJ2-2; 9 bases fit TRBD1. This CDR3 comprises 16 residues. Germline-derived CDR1 and CDR2 are KGHDR and SFDVKD. V shed 4 bases and J 5 bases; nucleotides not matched to a gene: 7. CDR3 region: CATSDRTGAGTGELFF. CDR3 DNA sequence: TGTGCCACCAGTGACAGGACAGGGGCGGGGACCGGGGAGCTGTTTTTT.

V usage is TRBV11-2 and J usage is TRBJ1-1, with D tentatively TRBD1 (5 bases). The V and J ends lost 5 bases and 7 bases respectively, with 17 bases between them. Germline loops: CDR1 SGHAT, CDR2 FQNNGV. CDR3 length: 14 residues. The CDR3 nucleotides read TGTGCCAGCAGCGCAACCTGGAGGGGAGGTGAAGCTTTCTTT. This encodes CASSATWRGGEAFF.

In this sample, this clone turned up once. This sequence joins TRBV5-5 and TRBJ2-3; 10 bases line up with TRBD2. J lost 5 bases, V lost 4 bases, and 10 bases had no gene match. Germline V gene data show CDR1 as SGHKS and CDR2 as YYEKEE (reference sequence). This CDR3 has 16 residues. The CDR3, as DNA: TGTGCCAGCAGCCCAGCGGGAGGGCCCGGGGGAGATACGCAGTATTTT. This gives the protein CASSPAGGPGGDTQYF.

The genes are TRBV23-1 and TRBJ2-5; no definite D call. TRBV23-1 is an ORF for which the function is uncertain. This CDR3 is 15 amino acids long. Trimming took 0 bases from V and 1 from J, leaving 9 bases between them. As DNA, the CDR3 is TGCGCCAGCAGTCAATCCACCGAGGCCCAAGAGACCCAGTACTTC. It specifies CASSQSTEAQETQYF.